This T cell receptor (beta chain) was captured in a study of neoadjuvant anti-PD-1 for oral cavity cancer. The protocol was immunoSEQ multiplex PCR, while the TCRdb copy is restricted to in-frame clones and leaves out a portion. The repertoire holds about 68,000 clones, with about 88% as singletons. Time point specified: after neoadjuvant nivolumab, at surgical resection. The ends were cut back, 2 bases at V and 0 bases at J, with 5 bases in the middle. CDR3 length: 14 amino acids. From germline, CDR1 is MNHEY and CDR2 SVGAGI. The input for sequencing was PBMCs, taken after nivolumab (anti-PD-1) treatment. The clonotype comes from a person between 40 and 79 years old with oral cavity squamous cell carcinoma. The chain is built from TRBV6-5 and TRBJ1-3; D remains unclear. The CDR3 here is CASSYDRSGNTIYF. CDR3 DNA sequence: TGTGCCAGCAGTTACGACCGCTCTGGAAACACCATATATTTT.